These T cell receptor beta chains were read from a single sample in a study of regulatory T cells in long-lasting Graves disease. TCRdb ran MiXCR on the multiplex PCR reads and lists one entry per CDR3 protein. The sample lists a few hundred thousand distinct CDR3 sequences; around a fifth were seen once. This material consisted of peripheral blood mononuclear cells (PBMCs), taken when the disease was refractory, from a patient treated with antithyroid drugs. Source of these receptors: a female donor with Graves disease. The CDR3 runs from the conserved cysteine through the conserved F or W. A D gene is named only where the DNA matches it firmly. Clone size, where shown, is once, few, many, or a class for clones that have expanded.

CDR3,DNA,size,D,length,J,V
CSALGQSNQPQHF,TGCAGTGCCCTGGGACAGAGCAATCAGCCCCAGCATTTT,many,TRBD1,13,TRBJ1-5,TRBV20-1
CASSSGVGNIIYEQFF,TGCGCCAGCAGCTCTGGGGTAGGGAACATTATATATGAGCAGTTCTTC,NA,NA,16,TRBJ2-1,TRBV5-1
CASRESSPLHF,TGTGCCAGCAGGGAAAGCTCACCCCTCCACTTT,many,NA,11,TRBJ1-6,TRBV6-2/TRBV6-3
CASNSDRPNEQYF,TGCGCCAGCAACTCAGACAGGCCAAACGAGCAGTACTTC,few,NA,13,TRBJ2-7,TRBV5-1
CATSRDRQGHEQYF,TGTGCCACCAGCAGAGATCGACAGGGCCACGAGCAGTACTTC,few,TRBD1,14,TRBJ2-7,TRBV15
CASSFFGGPSTDTQYF,TGTGCCAGCAGCTTCTTTGGTGGGCCAAGCACAGATACGCAGTATTTT,NA,NA,16,TRBJ2-3,TRBV7-6
CASRGKGALDTEAFF,TGCGCCAGCAGGGGGAAGGGGGCGCTGGACACTGAAGCTTTCTTT,many,TRBD1,15,TRBJ1-1,TRBV5-1
CSARPSLETQYF,TGCAGTGCTAGACCCAGCCTAGAGACCCAGTACTTC,many,NA,12,TRBJ2-5,TRBV20-1
CASSFGPYNEQFF,TGTGCCAGCAGTTTCGGACCTTACAATGAGCAGTTCTTC,NA,NA,13,TRBJ2-1,TRBV12-3/TRBV12-4
CASWGNEQFF,TGTGCCAGCTGGGGCAATGAGCAGTTCTTC,few,NA,10,TRBJ2-1,TRBV2
CASSLGAAPLAEAFF,TGTGCCAGCAGCTTAGGGGCGGCCCCTTTAGCTGAAGCTTTCTTT,NA,NA,15,TRBJ1-1,TRBV7-9